This entry lists 6 T cell receptor beta chains sequenced from one sample in a study of control samples from healthy donors and cancer patients. Sequencing used immunoSEQ multiplex PCR; TCRdb keeps in-frame clones, though not all of them. This table has 150,000 to 200,000 clones, around 90% appearing once. Sequencing was performed on blood. These receptors were collected from a man between 25 and 39 years old in good health.

The rearrangement uses TRBV3-1 (or the pseudogene TRBV3-2) and TRBJ2-1; 8 positions agree with TRBD2. CDR1 and CDR2 (germline): LGHDT, YNNKEL (reference sequence). The CDR3 is 19 residues long. Trimming at V came to 4 bases and at J to 0 bases, leaving 14 bases not matched to a gene. The CDR3 DNA sequence: TGTGCCAGCAGCCTAGCGGGGCAAATCCGACCGAGCTCCTACAATGAGCAGTTCTTC. The encoded protein is CASSLAGQIRPSSYNEQFF.

The genes are TRBV28 and TRBJ2-7; 10 bases are shared with TRBD2. Germline loops: CDR1 MDHEN, CDR2 SYDVKM. The CDR3 consists of 16 residues. Trimming removed 5 bases from V and 2 bases from J; junction bases left unmatched: 9. The CDR3 nucleotides read TGTGCCAGCAGTCCTTATGGACTAGCGGCTACCTACGAGCAGTACTTC. It translates to CASSPYGLAATYEQYF.

V gene TRBV6-1 combines with J gene TRBJ2-5, with unresolved D. V lost 2 bases to trimming and J lost 2 bases, with 9 bases between them. The CDR3 contains 14 residues. Germline V gives CDR1 MNHNS, CDR2 SASEGT. CDR3 coding DNA: TGTGCCAGCAGTGAATTAACAAAGCAAGAGACCCAGTACTTC. It codes for CASSELTKQETQYF.

V usage is TRBV10-3 and J usage is TRBJ1-3, with TRBD1 matching 8 bases. Germline assignment: CDR1 ENHRY and CDR2 SYGVKD. This CDR3 spans 15 amino acids. Trimming took 0 bases from V and 2 from J; bases not matched to a gene: 0. CDR3 nucleotides: TGTGCCATCAGTGAGTCGACAGGGGCTGGAAACACCATATATTTT. Amino acids: CAISESTGAGNTIYF.

This chain links TRBV5-6 with TRBJ1-5, with D possibly TRBD1 on 6 matching bases. The germline gives CDR1 SGHDT, CDR2 YYEEEE. This CDR3 comprises 17 residues. V dropped 4 bases and J dropped 1 base, with 18 bases sitting between them. CDR3 loop: CASSPGGGLGSNQPQHF. CDR3 DNA: TGTGCCAGCAGCCCTGGCGGGGGGCTTGGGAGCAATCAGCCCCAGCATTTT.

The chain joins TRBV18 to TRBJ2-2; D is perhaps TRBD2 (5 bases). Germline V gene data show CDR1 as KGHSH and CDR2 as LQKENI. This CDR3 contains 15 residues. With 1 base removed from V and 1 base from J, the gap between germline ends came to 7 bases. CDR3 region: CASSPLRGNTGELFF. CDR3 coding DNA: TGTGCCAGCTCACCACTCCGGGGGAACACCGGGGAGCTGTTTTTT.